The 18 T cell receptor beta chains given below trace back to one sample, sequenced in a study of T cell responses to AZD1222 COVID-19 vaccine. Only in-frame clones appear in the TCRdb table, and some are missing; sequencing was by immunoSEQ multiplex PCR. Seen here are about 120,000 clones, more than 80% observed once, and the top ten hold more than 2.5%. This material consisted of peripheral blood, taken on day 0 of AZD1222 vaccination. These receptors were taken from an adult in good health.

V is TRBV28 and J is TRBJ2-2; 7 nucleotides match TRBD1. V lost 2 bases, J lost 5 bases, and 8 bases stayed unmatched. The CDR3 has 16 amino acids. Germline V gene lookup returns CDR1 MDHEN and CDR2 SYDVKM. The CDR3 sequence: CASSLNLQGRTGELFF. The CDR3 coding sequence is TGTGCCAGCAGTTTAAATTTACAGGGGCGGACCGGGGAGCTGTTTTTT.

This sequence joins TRBV30 and TRBJ1-1, with 9 nucleotides matching TRBD1. The V gene end was trimmed by 3 bases and the J gene end by 4 bases; junction bases not matched to a gene: 15. Germline CDR1 reads GTSNPN; CDR2 reads SVGIG (reference sequence). This CDR3 contains 17 residues. The chain's CDR3 is CAWSSPGQGRWGTEAFF. In DNA form, the CDR3 reads TGTGCCTGGAGCTCACCGGGACAGGGAAGATGGGGCACTGAAGCTTTCTTT.

For this clone: The same CDR3 arises from other DNA sequences in this sample as well. This chain uses TRBV7-9 with TRBJ2-1; TRBD2 matches 10 bases. This CDR3 spans 16 amino acids. V dropped 3 bases and J dropped 1; count of bases not matched to a gene: 3. Per germline, CDR1 SEHNR and CDR2 FQNEAQ (reference sequence). CDR3 residues: CASSLSLAGSYNEQFF. The CDR3 nucleotides are TGTGCCAGCAGCTTGTCACTAGCGGGATCCTACAATGAGCAGTTCTTC.

The gene calls are TRBV6-1 and TRBJ2-7; tentatively, D is TRBD2 (6 bases). The CDR3 spans 15 residues. Germline V gene sequence: CDR1 MNHNS, CDR2 SASEGT. The V gene lost 1 base and the J gene lost 5 bases, with 15 bases spanning the gap. The CDR3: CASSEGTGGGDEQYF. Here the CDR3 DNA reads TGTGCCAGCAGTGAAGGTACCGGGGGTGGGGACGAGCAGTACTTC.

The chain carries TRBV18 and TRBJ2-4; D ambiguous. Germline V gene lookup returns CDR1 KGHSH and CDR2 LQKENI. The CDR3 sequence is 12 residues long. V lost 2 bases and J lost 12, with 11 bases in between. The CDR3 here is CASSPEENSQYF. CDR3 DNA sequence: TGTGCCAGCTCACCAGAGGAGAACTCTCAGTACTTC.

The chain couples TRBV28 to TRBJ1-2, with D possibly TRBD1 on 5 matching bases. Trimming stripped 6 bases from V and 7 bases from J, with 12 bases between. CDR1 is MDHEN, CDR2 SYDVKM, per germline. This CDR3 has 12 residues. DNA of the CDR3: TGTGCCAGCAGGCCCGGGGCAGGTGGCTACACCTTC. Translating it yields CASRPGAGGYTF.

This chain connects TRBV28 to TRBJ1-2, with D possibly being TRBD1 (5 bases). The ends were cut back, 8 bases at V and 0 bases at J, with 13 bases in the middle. CDR1 and CDR2 (germline): MDHEN, SYDVKM. The CDR3 is made up of 14 amino acids. The CDR3 here is CASGRDGPNYGYTF. Written as DNA, the CDR3 is TGTGCCAGCGGCCGGGACGGACCTAACTATGGCTACACCTTC.

V gene TRBV3-1 (or the pseudogene TRBV3-2) combines with J gene TRBJ1-3, with a weak D call TRBD1 (6 bases). Per the germline V gene, CDR1 is LGHDT and CDR2 is YNNKEL (reference sequence). V lost 0 bases to trimming and J lost 16 bases, with 19 bases between them. This CDR3 region has 14 residues. CDR3 sequence: CASSQDINLGAFYF. CDR3 coding DNA: TGTGCCAGCAGCCAAGATATAAACCTGGGGGCATTTTATTTT.

V and J are TRBV23-1 and TRBJ2-3; unclear D gene. TRBV23-1 qualifies as an ORF whose function is uncertain. The CDR3 is 13 residues long. Deletions cut 4 bases from V and 11 bases from J, with 16 bases between. The CDR3 is CASSPYQHDGQYF. Here the CDR3 DNA reads TGCGCCAGCAGTCCGTATCAACACGATGGGCAGTATTTT.

CDR3 loop: CASSQKGYEQYF. DNA for the CDR3: TGTGCCAGCAGCCAGAAGGGCTACGAGCAGTACTTC. The chain carries TRBV3-1 (or the pseudogene TRBV3-2) and TRBJ2-7; no clear D. Looked up from germline, CDR1 is LGHDT and CDR2 is YNNKEL (reference sequence). The CDR3 has 12 amino acids. V was shortened by 3 bases and J by 3 bases, with 6 bases between the two germline ends.

The chain is built from TRBV9 and TRBJ1-1; possible D gene TRBD1, 5 bases. Germline CDR1 is SGDLS and CDR2 is YYNGEE. The CDR3 length is 19 residues. V was pared by 0 bases and J by 0 bases, with 21 bases between. Here the CDR3 reads CASSVVGGQGAIMNTEAFF. CDR3 DNA sequence: TGTGCCAGCAGCGTAGTGGGAGGGCAGGGAGCTATAATGAACACTGAAGCTTTCTTT.

This sequence joins TRBV6-1 and TRBJ2-7, with TRBD1 identical over 11 bases. V lost 4 bases to trimming and J lost 3 bases; unmatched junction nucleotides: 8. From germline, CDR1 is MNHNS and CDR2 SASEGT. The CDR3 loop spans 16 amino acids. Written as DNA, the CDR3 is TGTGCCAGCAGTGTAAGGACAGGGGGCGAGATCTACGAGCAGTACTTC. The encoded protein is CASSVRTGGEIYEQYF.

The V and J genes are TRBV6-5 and TRBJ1-4, with TRBD1 as a possible D gene (5 bases). Per the germline V gene, CDR1 is MNHEY and CDR2 is SVGAGI. The CDR3 runs 14 residues. V gave up 5 bases and J gave up 3 bases, with 10 bases separating them. The CDR3 loop reads CASSHGGANEKLFF. CDR3 in DNA: TGTGCCAGCAGTCACGGGGGTGCTAATGAAAAACTGTTTTTT.

The chain has TRBV7-2 and TRBJ1-5; D ambiguous. This CDR3 contains 14 residues. Trimming shortened V by 5 bases and J by 2 bases, and 10 bases separated the two germline ends. In germline, CDR1 is SGHTA, CDR2 FQGNSA. The CDR3 sequence is CASSPRIGNQPQHF. The CDR3 DNA is TGTGCCAGCAGCCCTAGAATAGGCAATCAGCCCCAGCATTTT.

The V gene is TRBV7-2, the J gene TRBJ1-4, with TRBD1 matching over 10 bases. In germline, CDR1 is SGHTA, CDR2 FQGNSA. Trimming removed 4 bases from V and 8 bases from J; junction bases left unmatched: 7. This CDR3 has 15 residues. The CDR3 region is CASSSSGTGEEKLFF. Here the CDR3 DNA reads TGTGCCAGCAGCTCCTCCGGGACAGGGGAAGAAAAACTGTTTTTT.

The chain has TRBV3-1 (or the pseudogene TRBV3-2) and TRBJ1-2; no clear D gene. V lost 0 bases and J 4 bases, leaving 9 bases between the germline ends. CDR1 and CDR2 from the germline V gene are LGHDT and YNNKEL (reference sequence). The CDR3 contains 14 residues. The CDR3 bases are TGTGCCAGCAGCCAAGAAGGCAAGGTCTATGGCTACACCTTC. Protein sequence: CASSQEGKVYGYTF.

V and J are TRBV19 and TRBJ1-4; the D gene is possibly TRBD1 (5 bases). Looked up from germline, CDR1 is LNHDA and CDR2 is SQIVND (reference sequence). The CDR3 has 14 amino acids. The V end was cut by 6 bases, the J end by 3 bases, with 11 bases between. CDR3: CASRPGLANEKLFF. The CDR3 DNA is TGTGCCAGTAGGCCGGGGCTGGCTAATGAAAAACTGTTTTTT.

This clone was seen a single time. V and J are TRBV4-2 and TRBJ2-3; a possible D gene is TRBD2 (7 bases). Germline assignment: CDR1 LGHNA and CDR2 YNFKEQ. The CDR3 loop spans 17 amino acids. Trimming took 2 bases from V and 2 from J, leaving 17 bases between them. The CDR3 DNA reads TGTGCCAGCAGCCAAACCCATCGGGGGGCCCACACAGATACGCAGTATTTT. The encoded protein is CASSQTHRGAHTDTQYF.